This record covers a single T cell receptor beta chain. This sample was included in a study of cytomegalovirus exposure and HLA in healthy donors. TCRdb's copy holds only in-frame clones and misses some; the assay was immunoSEQ multiplex PCR. This table holds 250,000 to 350,000 clones, just over 85% found once. The V segment lost 4 bases and the J segment 7 bases; nucleotides outside the gene matches: 10. The CDR3 is 14 amino acids. The germline CDR1 and CDR2 sequences are SGHRS and YFSETQ. The source is a woman aged 18-35 years in good health and CMV-seronegative. The material sequenced was PBMCs. This chain links TRBV5-1 with TRBJ2-7; TRBD1 agrees at 8 bases. The CDR3 spells CASSLDSGTGEQYF. The DNA of the CDR3 is TGCGCCAGCAGCCTGGATTCCGGGACAGGAGAGCAGTACTTC.